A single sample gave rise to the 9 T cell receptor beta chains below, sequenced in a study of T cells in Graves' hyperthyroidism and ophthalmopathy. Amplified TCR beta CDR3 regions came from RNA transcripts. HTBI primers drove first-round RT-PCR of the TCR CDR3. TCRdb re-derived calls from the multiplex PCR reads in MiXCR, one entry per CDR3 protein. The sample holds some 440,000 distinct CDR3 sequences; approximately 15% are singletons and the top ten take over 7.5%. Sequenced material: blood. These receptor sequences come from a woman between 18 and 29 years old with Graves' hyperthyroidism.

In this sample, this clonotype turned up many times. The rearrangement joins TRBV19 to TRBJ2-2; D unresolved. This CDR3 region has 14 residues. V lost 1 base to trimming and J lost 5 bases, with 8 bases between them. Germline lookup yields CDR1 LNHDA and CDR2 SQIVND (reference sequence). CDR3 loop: CASSIVGLTGELFF. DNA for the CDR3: TGTGCCAGTAGTATAGTAGGGTTAACCGGGGAGCTGTTTTTT.

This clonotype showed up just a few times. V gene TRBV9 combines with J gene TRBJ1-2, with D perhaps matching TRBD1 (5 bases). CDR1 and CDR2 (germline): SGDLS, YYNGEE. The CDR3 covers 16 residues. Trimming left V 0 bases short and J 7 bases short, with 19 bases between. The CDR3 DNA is TGTGCCAGCAGCGTAGAACGGCCGGGGCTGGGGGTTGGCTACACCTTC. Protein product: CASSVERPGLGVGYTF.

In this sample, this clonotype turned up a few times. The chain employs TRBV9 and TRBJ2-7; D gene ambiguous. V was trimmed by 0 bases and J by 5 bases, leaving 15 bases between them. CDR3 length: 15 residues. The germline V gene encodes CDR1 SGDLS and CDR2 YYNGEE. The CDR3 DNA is TGTGCCAGCAGCGTAGGTTGGGCCCAGAGCGACGAGCAGTACTTC. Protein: CASSVGWAQSDEQYF.

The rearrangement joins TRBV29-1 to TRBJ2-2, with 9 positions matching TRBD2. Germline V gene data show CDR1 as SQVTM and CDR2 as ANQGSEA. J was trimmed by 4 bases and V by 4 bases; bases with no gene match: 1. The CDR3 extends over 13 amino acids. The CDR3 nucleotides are TGCAGCGTTGTACTAGCGGGCACCGGGGAGCTGTTTTTT. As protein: CSVVLAGTGELFF.

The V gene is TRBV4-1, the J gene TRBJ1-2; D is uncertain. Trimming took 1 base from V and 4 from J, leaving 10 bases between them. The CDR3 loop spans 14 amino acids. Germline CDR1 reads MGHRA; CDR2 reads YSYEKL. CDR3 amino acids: CASSQVSGPYGYTF. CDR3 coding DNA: TGCGCCAGCAGCCAAGTTTCCGGACCCTATGGCTACACCTTC.

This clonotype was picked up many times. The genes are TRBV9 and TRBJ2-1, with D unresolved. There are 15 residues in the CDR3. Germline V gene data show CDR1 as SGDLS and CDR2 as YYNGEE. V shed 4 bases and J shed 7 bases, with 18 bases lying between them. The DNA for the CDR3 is TGTGCCAGCAGCCCTCGAGGCGGAACCACTAATGAGCAGTTCTTC. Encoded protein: CASSPRGGTTNEQFF.

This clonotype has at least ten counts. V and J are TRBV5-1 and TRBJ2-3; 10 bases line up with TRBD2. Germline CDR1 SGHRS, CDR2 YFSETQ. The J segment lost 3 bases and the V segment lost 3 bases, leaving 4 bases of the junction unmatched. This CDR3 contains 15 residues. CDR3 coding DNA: TGCGCCAGCAGCTCCACGGGACTAGCGACAGATACGCAGTATTTT. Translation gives CASSSTGLATDTQYF.

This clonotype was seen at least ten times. CDR3 in amino acids: CSARASGEFQYF. In nucleotides, the CDR3 is TGCAGTGCTAGGGCTAGCGGGGAATTTCAGTACTTC. The chain carries TRBV20-1 and TRBJ2-4, with 9 bases that match TRBD2. The V segment lost 3 bases and the J segment 11 bases; nucleotides outside the gene matches: 5. Germline V gene lookup returns CDR1 DFQATT and CDR2 SNEGSKA (reference sequence). There are 12 residues in the CDR3.

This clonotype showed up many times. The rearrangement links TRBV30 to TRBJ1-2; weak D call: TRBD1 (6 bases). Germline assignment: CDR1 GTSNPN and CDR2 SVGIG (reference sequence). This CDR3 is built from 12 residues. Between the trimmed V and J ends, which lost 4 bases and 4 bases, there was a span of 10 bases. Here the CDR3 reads CAWTTGFYGYTF. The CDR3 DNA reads TGTGCCTGGACGACAGGTTTCTATGGCTACACCTTC.